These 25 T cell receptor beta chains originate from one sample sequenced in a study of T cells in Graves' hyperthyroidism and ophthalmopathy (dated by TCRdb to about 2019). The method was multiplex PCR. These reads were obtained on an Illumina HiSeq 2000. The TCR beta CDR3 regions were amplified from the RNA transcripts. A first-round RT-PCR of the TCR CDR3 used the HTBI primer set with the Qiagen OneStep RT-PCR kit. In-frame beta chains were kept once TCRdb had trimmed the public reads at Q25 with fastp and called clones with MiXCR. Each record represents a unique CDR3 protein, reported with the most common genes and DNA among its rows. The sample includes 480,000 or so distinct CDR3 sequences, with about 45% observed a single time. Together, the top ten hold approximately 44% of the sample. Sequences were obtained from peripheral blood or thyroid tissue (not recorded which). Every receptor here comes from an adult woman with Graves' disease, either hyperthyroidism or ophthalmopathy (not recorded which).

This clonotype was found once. In nucleotides, the CDR3 is TGCGCCAGCAGCTTCCTGGCCGGGACTAGAAAAGAGACCCAGTACTTC. Its protein is CASSFLAGTRKETQYF. V is TRBV4-1 and J is TRBJ2-5; 8 bases match TRBD2. The CDR3 contains 16 residues. The germline gives CDR1 MGHRA, CDR2 YSYEKL. Trimming took 5 bases from V and 3 from J; bases not matched to a gene: 11.

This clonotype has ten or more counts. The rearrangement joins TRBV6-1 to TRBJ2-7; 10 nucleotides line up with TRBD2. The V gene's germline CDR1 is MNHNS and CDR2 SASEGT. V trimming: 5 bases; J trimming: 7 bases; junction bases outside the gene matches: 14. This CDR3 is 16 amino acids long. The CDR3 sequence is CASSTGTSAESGEQYF. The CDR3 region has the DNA TGTGCCAGCAGTACCGGGACTAGCGCCGAGTCGGGAGAGCAGTACTTC.

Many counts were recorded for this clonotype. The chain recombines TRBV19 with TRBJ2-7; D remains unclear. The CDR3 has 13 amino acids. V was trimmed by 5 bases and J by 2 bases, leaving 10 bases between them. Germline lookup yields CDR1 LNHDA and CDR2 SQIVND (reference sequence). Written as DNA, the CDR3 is TGTGCCAGTAGTCTCTTCCACCCCTACGAGCAGTACTTC. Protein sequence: CASSLFHPYEQYF.

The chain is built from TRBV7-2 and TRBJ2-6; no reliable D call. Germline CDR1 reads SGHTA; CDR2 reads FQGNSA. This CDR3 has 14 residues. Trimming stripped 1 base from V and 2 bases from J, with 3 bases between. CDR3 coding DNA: TGTACCAGCAGCTTAGTACCTGGGGCCAACGTCCTGACTTTC. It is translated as CTSSLVPGANVLTF.

In DNA, the CDR3 is TGTGCCAGCAGTAGGACTAGTAAAGAGCAGTACTTC. It yields the protein CASSRTSKEQYF. The chain uses TRBV28 and TRBJ2-7, with 7 bases aligning to TRBD2. Germline V gene sequence: CDR1 MDHEN, CDR2 SYDVKM. V shed 5 bases, J shed 7 bases, and the junction held 5 bases outside the gene matches. The CDR3 spans 12 residues.

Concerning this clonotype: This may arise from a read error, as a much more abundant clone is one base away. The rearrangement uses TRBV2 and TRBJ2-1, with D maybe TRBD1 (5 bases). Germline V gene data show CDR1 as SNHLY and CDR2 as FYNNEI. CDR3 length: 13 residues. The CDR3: CVSSDPGHGEQFF. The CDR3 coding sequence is TGTGTCAGCAGTGACCCAGGGCATGGTGAGCAGTTCTTC.

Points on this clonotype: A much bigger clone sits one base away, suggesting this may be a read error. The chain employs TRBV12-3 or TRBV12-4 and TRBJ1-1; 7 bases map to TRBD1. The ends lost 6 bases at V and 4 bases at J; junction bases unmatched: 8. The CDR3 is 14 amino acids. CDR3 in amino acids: CASSRKAGGTEAFF. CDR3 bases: TGTGCCAGCAGCCGCAAAGCAGGGGGCACTGAAGCTTTCTTT.

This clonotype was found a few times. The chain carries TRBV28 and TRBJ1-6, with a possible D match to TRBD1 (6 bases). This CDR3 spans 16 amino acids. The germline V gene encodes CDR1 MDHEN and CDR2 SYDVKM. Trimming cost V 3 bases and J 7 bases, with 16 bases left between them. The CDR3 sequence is CASSLTGRGRNSPLHF. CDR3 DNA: TGTGCCAGCAGTTTGACTGGCAGGGGCCGGAATTCACCCCTCCACTTT. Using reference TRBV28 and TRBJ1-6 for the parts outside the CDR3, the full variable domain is DVKVTQSSRYLVKRTGEKVFLECVQDMDHENMFWYRQDPGLGLRLIYFSYDVKMKEKGDIPEGYSVSREKKERFSLILESASTNQTSMYLCASSLTGRGRNSPLHFGNGTRLTVT.

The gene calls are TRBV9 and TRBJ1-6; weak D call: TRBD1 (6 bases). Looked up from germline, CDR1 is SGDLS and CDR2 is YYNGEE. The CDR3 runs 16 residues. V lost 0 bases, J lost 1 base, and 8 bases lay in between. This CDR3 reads CASSVEQGSYNSPLHF. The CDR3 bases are TGTGCCAGCAGCGTAGAGCAGGGGTCCTATAATTCACCCCTCCACTTT.

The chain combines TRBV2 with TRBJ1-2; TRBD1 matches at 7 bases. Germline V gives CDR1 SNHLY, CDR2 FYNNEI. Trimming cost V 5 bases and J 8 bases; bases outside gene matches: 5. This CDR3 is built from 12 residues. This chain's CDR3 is CASSQQGRGYTF. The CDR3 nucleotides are TGTGCCAGCAGTCAACAGGGGCGCGGCTACACCTTC.

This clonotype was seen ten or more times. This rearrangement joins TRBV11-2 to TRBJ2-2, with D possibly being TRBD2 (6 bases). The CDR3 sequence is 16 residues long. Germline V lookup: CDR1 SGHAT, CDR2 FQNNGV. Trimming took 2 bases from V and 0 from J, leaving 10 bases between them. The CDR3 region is CASSLWAGTNTGELFF. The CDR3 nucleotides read TGTGCCAGCAGCTTATGGGCGGGAACGAACACCGGGGAGCTGTTTTTT. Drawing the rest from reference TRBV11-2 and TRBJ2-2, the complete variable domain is EAGVAQSPRYKIIEKRQSVAFWCNPISGHATLYWYQQILGQGPKLLIQFQNNGVVDDSQLPKDRFSAERLKGVDSTLKIQPAKLEDSAVYLCASSLWAGTNTGELFFGEGSRLTVL.

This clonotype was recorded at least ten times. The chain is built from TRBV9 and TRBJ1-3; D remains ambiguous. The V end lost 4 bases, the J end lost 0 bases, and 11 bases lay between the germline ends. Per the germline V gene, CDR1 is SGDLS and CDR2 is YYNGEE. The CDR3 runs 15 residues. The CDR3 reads CASSPRQSSGNTIYF. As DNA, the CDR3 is TGTGCCAGCAGCCCCCGACAAAGCTCTGGAAACACCATATATTTT.

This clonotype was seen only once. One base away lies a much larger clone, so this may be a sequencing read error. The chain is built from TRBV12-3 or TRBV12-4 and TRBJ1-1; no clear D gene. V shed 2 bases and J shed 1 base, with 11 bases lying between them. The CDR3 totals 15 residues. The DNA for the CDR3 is TGTGCCAGCAGTTTACGGGATGGGAGGAACACTGAAGCTTTCTTT. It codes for CASSLRDGRNTEAFF.

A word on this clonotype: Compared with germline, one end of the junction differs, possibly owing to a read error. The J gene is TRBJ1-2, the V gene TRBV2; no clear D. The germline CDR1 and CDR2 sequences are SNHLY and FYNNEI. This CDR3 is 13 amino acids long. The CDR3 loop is CANSELELYGYAF. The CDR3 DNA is TGTGCCAACAGTGAATTGGAACTCTATGGCTACGCCTTC.

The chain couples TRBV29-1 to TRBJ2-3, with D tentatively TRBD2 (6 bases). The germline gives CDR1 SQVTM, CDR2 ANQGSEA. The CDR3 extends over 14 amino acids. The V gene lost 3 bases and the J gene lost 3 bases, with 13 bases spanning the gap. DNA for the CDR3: TGCAGCGTTGAGGCGGTTAGCGGAACAGATACGCAGTATTTT. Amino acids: CSVEAVSGTDTQYF.

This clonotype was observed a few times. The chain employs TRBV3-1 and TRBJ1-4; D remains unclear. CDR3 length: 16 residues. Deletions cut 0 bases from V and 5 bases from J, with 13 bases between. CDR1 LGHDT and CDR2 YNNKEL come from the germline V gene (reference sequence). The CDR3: CASSQDSPSGNEKLFF. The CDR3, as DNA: TGTGCCAGCAGCCAAGACAGTCCTTCGGGAAATGAAAAACTGTTTTTT.

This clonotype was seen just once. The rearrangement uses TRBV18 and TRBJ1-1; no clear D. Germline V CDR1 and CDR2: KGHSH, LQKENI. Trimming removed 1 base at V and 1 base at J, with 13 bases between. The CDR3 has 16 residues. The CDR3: CASSPRQVISNTEAFF. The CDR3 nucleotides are TGTGCCAGCTCACCACGGCAGGTGATATCGAACACTGAAGCTTTCTTT.

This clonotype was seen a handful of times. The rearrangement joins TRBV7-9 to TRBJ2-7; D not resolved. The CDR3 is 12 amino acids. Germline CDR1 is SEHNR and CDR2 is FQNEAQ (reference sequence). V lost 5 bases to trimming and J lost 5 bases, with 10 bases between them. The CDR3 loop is CASSRIVDEQYF. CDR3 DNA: TGTGCCAGCAGCCGCATTGTAGACGAGCAGTACTTC.

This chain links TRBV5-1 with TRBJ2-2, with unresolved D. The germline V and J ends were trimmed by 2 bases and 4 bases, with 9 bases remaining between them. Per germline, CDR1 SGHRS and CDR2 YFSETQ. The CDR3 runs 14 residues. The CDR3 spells CASSFTSATGELFF. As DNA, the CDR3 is TGCGCCAGCAGCTTCACATCGGCCACCGGGGAGCTGTTTTTT.

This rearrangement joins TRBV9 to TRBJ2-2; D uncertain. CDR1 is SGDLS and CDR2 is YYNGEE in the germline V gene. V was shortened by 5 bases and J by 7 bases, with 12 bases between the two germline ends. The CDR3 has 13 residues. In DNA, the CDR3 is TGTGCCAGCAGTCGGGTAGAGGTCGGGGAGCTGTTTTTT. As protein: CASSRVEVGELFF.

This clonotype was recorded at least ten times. CDR3 nucleotides: TGTGCCAGCAGTTGGGGACAGGGAGAGGGCGAGCAGTACTTC. Encoded protein: CASSWGQGEGEQYF. V is TRBV2 and J is TRBJ2-7; 9 bases are shared with TRBD1. Germline CDR1 reads SNHLY; CDR2 reads FYNNEI. The CDR3 contains 14 residues. Trimming at V came to 5 bases and at J to 6 bases, leaving 8 bases not matched to a gene.

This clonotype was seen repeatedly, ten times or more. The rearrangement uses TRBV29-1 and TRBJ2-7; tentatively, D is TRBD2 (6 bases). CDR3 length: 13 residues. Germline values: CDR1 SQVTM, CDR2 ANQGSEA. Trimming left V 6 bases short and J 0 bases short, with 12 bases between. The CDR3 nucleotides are TGCAGCGTCTCTAGCGCCGTCTCCTACGAGCAGTACTTC. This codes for CSVSSAVSYEQYF.

The CDR3 sequence is CASSPPGRRAGYTF. The CDR3 bases are TGTGCCAGCTCCCCTCCCGGGCGACGTGCAGGCTACACCTTC. The gene calls are TRBV3-1 and TRBJ1-2; no clear D gene. V gave up 8 bases and J gave up 8 bases, with 21 bases separating them. The CDR3 has 14 residues. The germline gives CDR1 LGHDT, CDR2 YNNKEL (reference sequence).

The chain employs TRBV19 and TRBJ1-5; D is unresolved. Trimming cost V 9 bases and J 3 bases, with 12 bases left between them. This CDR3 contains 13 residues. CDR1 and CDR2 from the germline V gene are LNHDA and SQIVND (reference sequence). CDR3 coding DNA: TGTGCCAGCCACTCGGGGTACAATCAGCCCCAGCATTTT. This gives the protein CASHSGYNQPQHF. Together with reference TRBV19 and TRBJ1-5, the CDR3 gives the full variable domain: DGGITQSPKYLFRKEGQNVTLSCEQNLNHDAMYWYRQDPGQGLRLIYYSQIVNDFQKGDIAEGYSVSREKKESFPLTVTSAQKNPTAFYLCASHSGYNQPQHFGDGTRLSIL.

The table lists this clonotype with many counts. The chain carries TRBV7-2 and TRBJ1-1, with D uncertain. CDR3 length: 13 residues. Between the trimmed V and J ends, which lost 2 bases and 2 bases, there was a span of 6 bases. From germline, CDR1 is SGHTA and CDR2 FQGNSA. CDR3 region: CASSLIKNTEAFF. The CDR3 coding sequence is TGTGCCAGCAGCTTAATCAAAAACACTGAAGCTTTCTTT.